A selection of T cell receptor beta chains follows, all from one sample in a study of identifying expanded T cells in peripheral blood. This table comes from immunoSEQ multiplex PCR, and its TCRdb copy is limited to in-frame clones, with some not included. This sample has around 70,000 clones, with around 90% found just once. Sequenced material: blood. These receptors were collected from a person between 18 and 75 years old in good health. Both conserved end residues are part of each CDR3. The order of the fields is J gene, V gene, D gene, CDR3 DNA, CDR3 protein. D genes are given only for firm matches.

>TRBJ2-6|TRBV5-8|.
TGTGCCAGCAGCTTCGTGGGGGGCTCTGGGGCCAACGTCCTGACTTTC
CASSFVGGSGANVLTF
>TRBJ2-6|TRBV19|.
TGTGCCAGTACTGGGGCCAACGTCCTGACTTTC
CASTGANVLTF
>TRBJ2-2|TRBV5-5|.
TGTGCCACTCGACAGGAGTACACCGGGGAGCTGTTTTTT
CATRQEYTGELFF
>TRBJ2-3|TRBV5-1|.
TGCGCCAGCAGCTTGGAGGGGGGCGCGGGCACAGATACGCAGTATTTT
CASSLEGGAGTDTQYF
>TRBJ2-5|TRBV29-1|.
TGCAGCGTTGGAGGGAACCAAGAGACCCAGTACTTC
CSVGGNQETQYF
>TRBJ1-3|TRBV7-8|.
TGTGCCAGCAGGGGTACCACCCAGGGCGCCTCTGGAAACACCATATATTTT
CASRGTTQGASGNTIYF
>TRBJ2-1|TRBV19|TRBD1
TGTGCCAGTAGCGTCCGGGACAGGGAGTACAATGAGCAGTTCTTC
CASSVRDREYNEQFF
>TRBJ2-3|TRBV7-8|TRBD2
TGTGCCAGCAGCTCACGGCAGAGCGGGGGAGATACGCAGTATTTT
CASSSRQSGGDTQYF
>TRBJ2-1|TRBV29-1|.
TGCAGCGTTGTGGGCGGGTCCTCCGGAGGAGAGCAGTTCTTC
CSVVGGSSGGEQFF
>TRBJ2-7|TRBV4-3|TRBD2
TGCGCCAGCAGCCAAGATCTGGTCACTAGCGGATCCTACGAGCAGTACTTC
CASSQDLVTSGSYEQYF